This T cell receptor beta chain came from a study of blood T cell repertoires in COVID-19. Whole-study context: T cells, B-cell-depleted T cells, or PBMCs supplied cDNA or gDNA.

This study enrolled people aged about 18 to 100 from 24 US geographic areas. Grouping used clinical history reported by participants in a survey and questionnaire. Donors in Cohort 3 counted as recovered after two negative PCRs, clearance, or symptom resolution. Assay used: immunoSEQ multiplex PCR; TCRdb lists only in-frame clones, some missing. This sample has around 58,000 clones, with around 90% found just once. There are 16 residues in the CDR3. The chain couples TRBV1 to TRBJ2-1; the listed D gene, TRBD2, was not tested against the DNA. TRBV1 is a listed pseudogene. This receptor was taken from a woman between 40 and 55 years old who had recovered from COVID-19. The sequenced material came from PBMCs or T cells enriched from blood (not recorded which). The DNA for the CDR3 is TGCACCAGCAGCCCGCGGACTAGCGTCATATACAATGAGCAGTTCTTC. Translation gives CTSSPRTSVIYNEQFF.